The 21 T cell receptor beta chains reported below all come from one sample, sequenced in a study of T cell clonotyping in hematopoietic cell transplantation. The method was immunoSEQ multiplex PCR; TCRdb's version includes in-frame clones alone and lacks a portion of them. The top ten clones hold more than 1.5% of a sample with about 69,000 clones, around 94% of them seen once. Specimen: peripheral blood mononuclear cells. The source of these receptors is a man aged 50 to 60 in good health. Some clones in this sample may be carry-over from other donors' samples.

This chain uses TRBV10-1 with TRBJ1-4; D gene ambiguous. Trimming took off 1 base at V and 4 bases at J, with 7 bases between the two ends. Germline loops: CDR1 WNHNN, CDR2 SYGVQD (reference sequence). This CDR3 contains 14 residues. The CDR3 loop is CASSEYGLNEKLFF. CDR3 DNA sequence: TGCGCCAGCAGTGAGTACGGTCTTAATGAAAAACTGTTTTTT.

The rearrangement uses TRBV2 and TRBJ2-1; D is unclear. The CDR3 runs 13 residues. CDR1 is SNHLY and CDR2 is FYNNEI in the germline V gene. The germline V and J ends were trimmed by 7 bases and 7 bases, with 14 bases remaining between them. The CDR3 spells CASNLPNVNEQFF. For the CDR3, the DNA is TGTGCCAGCAATTTACCCAACGTGAATGAGCAGTTCTTC.

The CDR3 spells CASSGSFTAVGNTIYF. The CDR3 nucleotides read TGTGCCAGCAGTGGCTCCTTCACAGCAGTTGGAAACACCATATATTTT. The gene calls are TRBV2 and TRBJ1-3; D is unresolved. The germline CDR1 and CDR2 sequences are SNHLY and FYNNEI. The V end was cut by 4 bases, the J end by 3 bases, with 16 bases between. The CDR3 consists of 16 residues. The full variable domain, with the rest looked up from reference TRBV2 and TRBJ1-3, is EPEVTQTPSHQVTQMGQEVILRCVPISNHLYFYWYRQILGQKVEFLVSFYNNEISEKSEIFDDQFSVERPDGSNFTLKIRSTKLEDSAMYFCASSGSFTAVGNTIYFGEGSWLTVV.

The gene calls are TRBV27 and TRBJ2-7; 12 bases match TRBD1. The V gene end was trimmed by 5 bases and the J gene end by 2 bases; junction bases not matched to a gene: 7. The CDR3 runs 16 residues. The germline V gene encodes CDR1 MNHEY and CDR2 SMNVEV (reference sequence). The CDR3 coding sequence is TGTGCCAGCAGTCCCTCCGGGACAGGGGGCCCCTACGAGCAGTACTTC. This encodes CASSPSGTGGPYEQYF.

The genes are TRBV6-1 and TRBJ2-1, with D perhaps being TRBD1 or TRBD2 (5 bases each). This CDR3 comprises 15 residues. The germline V gene encodes CDR1 MNHNS and CDR2 SASEGT. V dropped 3 bases and J dropped 4 bases, with 13 bases sitting between them. The CDR3, as DNA: TGTGCCAGCAGTGAGCAGGGAGTCGGATACAATGAGCAGTTCTTC. Protein product: CASSEQGVGYNEQFF.

The V call is TRBV5-6, the J call TRBJ2-5; TRBD1 matches 10 bases. Trimming at V came to 2 bases and at J to 4 bases, leaving 5 bases not matched to a gene. CDR3 length: 15 residues. Germline CDR1 and CDR2: SGHDT and YYEEEE. CDR3 nucleotides: TGTGCCAGCAGCTTCCGGGACAGGGGACGAGAGACCCAGTACTTC. Its protein product is CASSFRDRGRETQYF.

The chain joins TRBV11-3 to TRBJ2-1; unclear D gene. The V end lost 5 bases, the J end lost 5 bases, and 13 bases lay between the germline ends. CDR3 length: 14 residues. Per the germline V gene, CDR1 is SGHNT and CDR2 is YENEEA. In nucleotides, the CDR3 is TGTGCCAGCAGCCCAGACCCCAGGAACAATGAGCAGTTCTTC. It specifies CASSPDPRNNEQFF.

This clone was counted a few times. This chain joins TRBV28 and TRBJ1-6; TRBD1 is a possible D gene (5 bases). V was trimmed by 6 bases and J by 7 bases, leaving 16 bases between them. Germline loops: CDR1 MDHEN, CDR2 SYDVKM. This CDR3 spans 15 amino acids. The CDR3: CASRDSGGVNSPLHF. The CDR3 DNA is TGTGCCAGCAGGGATAGTGGAGGGGTAAATTCACCCCTCCACTTT.

The chain carries TRBV7-2 and TRBJ1-1; 7 bases are shared with TRBD1. Looked up from germline, CDR1 is SGHTA and CDR2 is FQGNSA. V lost 4 bases, J lost 2 bases, and 4 bases stayed unmatched. The length of the CDR3 is 14 residues. Written as DNA, the CDR3 is TGTGCCAGCAGCTCGGGACAGAGAAACACTGAAGCTTTCTTT. Translating it yields CASSSGQRNTEAFF.

The chain links TRBV7-3 to TRBJ1-1; possible D gene TRBD1, 6 bases. The CDR3 contains 17 residues. Germline V gene data show CDR1 as SGHTA and CDR2 as FQGTGA. V was cut by 5 bases and J by 1 base, with 20 bases left in between. This chain's CDR3 is CASSIVPTGAPNTEAFF. For the CDR3, the DNA is TGTGCCAGCAGCATCGTCCCGACAGGTGCCCCGAACACTGAAGCTTTCTTT. The full variable domain, rest sourced from reference TRBV7-3 and TRBJ1-1, is GAGVSQTPSNKVTEKGKYVELRCDPISGHTALYWYRQSLGQGPEFLIYFQGTGAADDSGLPNDRFFAVRPEGSVSTLKIQRTERGDSAVYLCASSIVPTGAPNTEAFFGQGTRLTVV.

The V and J genes are TRBV5-1 and TRBJ1-1; the D is unclear. Germline V gene lookup returns CDR1 SGHRS and CDR2 YFSETQ. V lost 0 bases, J lost 2 bases, and 5 bases lay in between. This CDR3 has 13 residues. CDR3 in DNA: TGCGCCAGCAGCTTGGATTTTAACACTGAAGCTTTCTTT. It codes for CASSLDFNTEAFF.

The chain couples TRBV29-1 to TRBJ1-2; a weak D match, TRBD1 (6 bases). Germline assignment: CDR1 SQVTM and CDR2 ANQGSEA. V was cut by 3 bases and J by 3 bases, with 23 bases left in between. CDR3 length: 17 amino acids. The CDR3 DNA is TGCAGCGTTGATTTATCGGTAGAGTACAGGGAGGACTATGGCTACACCTTC. Its protein is CSVDLSVEYREDYGYTF.

CDR3 in DNA: TGTGCCAGCAGCTTGGGGGTGGGGAGCGCCGGGGAGCTGTTTTTT. It encodes CASSLGVGSAGELFF. The chain is built from TRBV5-4 and TRBJ2-2; D perhaps matches TRBD2 (5 bases). Per germline, CDR1 SGHNT and CDR2 YYREEE (reference sequence). Trimming removed 0 bases at V and 6 bases at J, with 12 bases between. The CDR3 consists of 15 residues. Variable domain in full (rest from reference TRBV5-4 and TRBJ2-2): ETGVTQSPTHLIKTRGQQVTLRCSSQSGHNTVSWYQQALGQGPQFIFQYYREEENGRGNFPPRFSGLQFPNYSSELNVNALELDDSALYLCASSLGVGSAGELFFGEGSRLTVL.

The genes are TRBV7-2 and TRBJ1-2, with D tentatively TRBD1 (5 bases). Germline V gene data show CDR1 as SGHTA and CDR2 as FQGNSA. Deletions cut 5 bases from V and 2 bases from J, with 12 bases between. The CDR3 runs to 14 residues. CDR3 in DNA: TGTGCCAGCAGCCTCGGGGGGACCAACTATGGCTACACCTTC. This gives the protein CASSLGGTNYGYTF.

The rearrangement uses TRBV19 and TRBJ2-7, with D perhaps matching TRBD1 (6 bases). In germline, CDR1 is LNHDA, CDR2 SQIVND (reference sequence). The CDR3 runs 16 residues. Trimming removed 3 bases from V and 4 bases from J, with 19 bases in between. The CDR3 sequence is CASSIGQTLLPYEQYF. The CDR3 coding sequence is TGTGCCAGTAGTATCGGACAGACTCTCCTTCCGTACGAGCAGTACTTC. Filled out from reference TRBV19 and TRBJ2-7, the complete variable domain reads DGGITQSPKYLFRKEGQNVTLSCEQNLNHDAMYWYRQDPGQGLRLIYYSQIVNDFQKGDIAEGYSVSREKKESFPLTVTSAQKNPTAFYLCASSIGQTLLPYEQYFGPGTRLTVT.

The chain employs TRBV5-6 and TRBJ2-1; 8 bases agree with TRBD2. Trimming removed 5 bases from V and 5 bases from J; junction bases left unmatched: 9. The CDR3 is 15 residues long. Germline-derived CDR1 and CDR2 are SGHDT and YYEEEE. The CDR3: CASRELAVINNEQFF. CDR3 nucleotide sequence: TGTGCCAGCAGAGAACTAGCGGTGATTAACAATGAGCAGTTCTTC.

This rearrangement joins TRBV19 to TRBJ1-1; D is ambiguous. This CDR3 has 14 residues. The V end was cut by 5 bases, the J end by 1 base, with 11 bases between. Germline V lookup: CDR1 LNHDA, CDR2 SQIVND (reference sequence). The CDR3 protein is CASSVYNKNTEAFF. The CDR3 DNA reads as TGTGCCAGTAGTGTATATAACAAGAACACTGAAGCTTTCTTT.

The chain joins TRBV19 to TRBJ2-3, with D perhaps TRBD1 or TRBD2 (5 bases each). Looked up from germline, CDR1 is LNHDA and CDR2 is SQIVND (reference sequence). This CDR3 has 17 residues. V lost 4 bases, J lost 1 base, and 18 bases lay in between. Written as DNA, the CDR3 is TGTGCCAGTAGTAAACGAGGGCTAGGGGCGGGCACAGATACGCAGTATTTT. It specifies CASSKRGLGAGTDTQYF. Full variable domain (outside the CDR3, taken from reference TRBV19 and TRBJ2-3): DGGITQSPKYLFRKEGQNVTLSCEQNLNHDAMYWYRQDPGQGLRLIYYSQIVNDFQKGDIAEGYSVSREKKESFPLTVTSAQKNPTAFYLCASSKRGLGAGTDTQYFGPGTRLTVL.

This clone was detected only once. The rearrangement uses TRBV7-8 and TRBJ2-1, with D perhaps matching TRBD2 (6 bases). Trimming stripped 5 bases from V and 7 bases from J, with 21 bases between. Germline V gives CDR1 SGHVS, CDR2 FQNEAQ. CDR3 length: 16 amino acids. CDR3 coding DNA: TGTGCCAGCAGCCCCAGCAGAACCATCGGGAGTAATGAGCAGTTCTTC. Protein: CASSPSRTIGSNEQFF.

This sequence joins TRBV19 and TRBJ1-1; D is perhaps TRBD1 (5 bases). CDR1 is LNHDA, CDR2 SQIVND, per germline (reference sequence). CDR3 length equals 14 residues. V gave up 7 bases and J gave up 5 bases, with 17 bases separating them. CDR3 protein: CASTPTGGRTEAFF. CDR3 DNA sequence: TGTGCCAGTACCCCGACCGGGGGTAGGACTGAAGCTTTCTTT.

The chain couples TRBV28 to TRBJ1-2, with a tentative D call TRBD1 (5 bases). The length of the CDR3 is 14 residues. V was trimmed by 3 bases and J by 10 bases, leaving 18 bases between them. Germline V gene lookup returns CDR1 MDHEN and CDR2 SYDVKM. The DNA for the CDR3 is TGTGCCAGCAGTTTGATAGGGACGGACGTGATCTACACCTTC. It yields the protein CASSLIGTDVIYTF.